A selection of T cell receptor beta chains follows, all from one sample in a study of radiotherapy plus CTLA-4 blockade in lung cancer. Assay: immunoSEQ multiplex PCR; the TCRdb copy retains only in-frame clones and omits some. The sample has over 60,000 clones, around 87% seen once. This specimen was peripheral blood, taken from a patient treated with radiotherapy plus ipilimumab. These receptors all stem from a human donor with non-small cell lung cancer that progressed on radiotherapy plus ipilimumab. Each CDR3 is given with its conserved first and last residue. The order of the fields is J gene, clone size, V gene, D gene, CDR3 protein, CDR3 DNA. The D gene is left open where the match is weak. Clone size is not always given. Where it is, it says once, few, many or a class for expanded clones.

j_call: TRBJ2-7; clone_size: -; v_call: TRBV27; d_call: -; cdr3_aa: CASSLSSGSSYEQYF; cdr3_nt: TGTGCCAGCAGTTTATCGTCAGGGAGTTCCTACGAGCAGTACTTC
j_call: TRBJ2-7; clone_size: -; v_call: TRBV2; d_call: TRBD1; cdr3_aa: CASLGQNSYEQYF; cdr3_nt: TGTGCCAGCCTGGGACAGAACTCCTACGAGCAGTACTTC
j_call: TRBJ1-3; clone_size: once; v_call: TRBV6-5; d_call: -; cdr3_aa: CASSRLNSGNTIYF; cdr3_nt: TGTGCCAGCAGTAGACTTAACTCTGGAAACACCATATATTTT
j_call: TRBJ1-1; clone_size: -; v_call: TRBV19; d_call: -; cdr3_aa: CAGGAIVNTEAFF; cdr3_nt: TGTGCCGGGGGGGCAATCGTGAACACTGAAGCTTTCTTT
j_call: TRBJ2-3; clone_size: -; v_call: TRBV6-1; d_call: -; cdr3_aa: CATQSGLGADTQYF; cdr3_nt: TGTGCCACCCAAAGTGGACTTGGCGCAGATACGCAGTATTTT
j_call: TRBJ2-5; clone_size: -; v_call: TRBV2; d_call: -; cdr3_aa: CATAGFQETQYF; cdr3_nt: TGTGCCACCGCGGGGTTCCAAGAGACCCAGTACTTC
j_call: TRBJ2-5; clone_size: -; v_call: TRBV2; d_call: -; cdr3_aa: CASDPGQRETQYF; cdr3_nt: TGTGCCAGCGATCCGGGGCAAAGAGAGACCCAGTACTTC
j_call: TRBJ2-7; clone_size: -; v_call: TRBV10-2; d_call: -; cdr3_aa: CASKESYGEQYF; cdr3_nt: TGCGCCAGCAAGGAGTCGTATGGGGAGCAGTACTTC
j_call: TRBJ2-1; clone_size: -; v_call: TRBV18; d_call: -; cdr3_aa: CASSRKQGSSYNEQFF; cdr3_nt: TGTGCCAGCTCACGAAAGCAGGGGAGCTCCTACAATGAGCAGTTCTTC
j_call: TRBJ2-2; clone_size: -; v_call: TRBV7-9; d_call: -; cdr3_aa: CASSPRVGANTGELFF; cdr3_nt: TGTGCCAGCAGCCCCCGGGTGGGGGCGAACACCGGGGAGCTGTTTTTT
j_call: TRBJ2-3; clone_size: -; v_call: TRBV2; d_call: TRBD1; cdr3_aa: CASRDGTGGMLQYF; cdr3_nt: TGTGCCAGCAGAGACGGGACAGGCGGCATGCTGCAGTATTTT
j_call: TRBJ2-5; clone_size: -; v_call: TRBV6-1; d_call: -; cdr3_aa: CASSDPGEQYF; cdr3_nt: TGTGCCAGCAGTGACCCGGGGGAGCAGTACTTC
j_call: TRBJ2-2; clone_size: -; v_call: TRBV7-6; d_call: TRBD2; cdr3_aa: CASSQRAGVGTGELFF; cdr3_nt: TGTGCCAGCAGCCAAAGGGCGGGAGTGGGAACCGGGGAGCTGTTTTTT
j_call: TRBJ1-2; clone_size: -; v_call: TRBV30; d_call: -; cdr3_aa: CAWAAGTSGGYTF; cdr3_nt: TGTGCCTGGGCCGCCGGGACGTCGGGAGGCTACACCTTC
j_call: TRBJ2-5; clone_size: -; v_call: TRBV19; d_call: TRBD2; cdr3_aa: CASSTLAGGMETQYF; cdr3_nt: TGTGCCAGTAGTACACTAGCGGGAGGGATGGAGACCCAGTACTTC
j_call: TRBJ1-5; clone_size: -; v_call: TRBV30; d_call: TRBD1; cdr3_aa: CAWAGQGHQPQHF; cdr3_nt: TGTGCCTGGGCAGGACAGGGGCATCAGCCCCAGCATTTT
j_call: TRBJ1-5; clone_size: -; v_call: TRBV7-9; d_call: -; cdr3_aa: CASSLFTGGSLNQPQHF; cdr3_nt: TGTGCCAGCAGCTTATTTACGGGTGGATCGCTCAATCAGCCCCAGCATTTT
j_call: TRBJ1-4; clone_size: -; v_call: TRBV18; d_call: -; cdr3_aa: CASSQTGANEKLFF; cdr3_nt: TGTGCCAGCTCACAAACAGGCGCTAATGAAAAACTGTTTTTT
j_call: TRBJ2-1; clone_size: once; v_call: TRBV5-1; d_call: -; cdr3_aa: CASRQYNEQFF; cdr3_nt: TGCGCCAGCAGACAGTACAATGAGCAGTTCTTC
j_call: TRBJ2-5; clone_size: -; v_call: TRBV27; d_call: TRBD2; cdr3_aa: CASRFHGRALETQYF; cdr3_nt: TGTGCCAGCAGATTCCACGGGAGGGCTTTAGAGACCCAGTACTTC
j_call: TRBJ2-2; clone_size: -; v_call: TRBV30; d_call: TRBD2; cdr3_aa: CAWSNPGLAGGRSTGELFF; cdr3_nt: TGTGCCTGGAGTAACCCGGGACTAGCGGGAGGGAGGAGCACCGGGGAGCTGTTTTTT
j_call: TRBJ2-1; clone_size: -; v_call: TRBV15; d_call: TRBD1; cdr3_aa: CATSRAPTGGNDEQFF; cdr3_nt: TGTGCCACCAGCAGAGCTCCGACAGGGGGGAACGATGAGCAGTTCTTC
j_call: TRBJ2-1; clone_size: -; v_call: TRBV5-1; d_call: TRBD2; cdr3_aa: CASLRSGLAGDVAYNEQFF; cdr3_nt: TGCGCCAGCCTGAGATCGGGACTAGCGGGAGATGTGGCCTACAATGAGCAGTTCTTC
j_call: TRBJ2-3; clone_size: once; v_call: TRBV28; d_call: -; cdr3_aa: CASSPRSRRVDPWNTDTQYF; cdr3_nt: TGTGCCAGCAGCCCCCGATCTCGTCGGGTCGACCCGTGGAACACAGATACGCAGTATTTT
j_call: TRBJ2-3; clone_size: -; v_call: TRBV7-8; d_call: -; cdr3_aa: CASSLDWRGGSTDTQYF; cdr3_nt: TGTGCCAGCAGCTTAGACTGGCGGGGCGGAAGCACAGATACGCAGTATTTT
j_call: TRBJ2-3; clone_size: -; v_call: TRBV27; d_call: TRBD2; cdr3_aa: CASSFGRLAGGPVSDTQYF; cdr3_nt: TGTGCCAGCAGTTTCGGGCGACTAGCGGGAGGGCCGGTGTCAGATACGCAGTATTTT
j_call: TRBJ1-5; clone_size: -; v_call: TRBV28; d_call: TRBD1; cdr3_aa: CASKNQGASQPQHF; cdr3_nt: TGTGCCAGCAAAAACCAGGGGGCAAGTCAGCCCCAGCATTTT
j_call: TRBJ2-5; clone_size: once; v_call: TRBV6-6; d_call: -; cdr3_aa: CASSQVETQYF; cdr3_nt: TGTGCCAGCTCCCAGGTAGAGACCCAGTACTTC
j_call: TRBJ1-4; clone_size: -; v_call: TRBV29-1; d_call: -; cdr3_aa: CSVVEASGNEKLFF; cdr3_nt: TGCAGCGTTGTAGAAGCGTCGGGGAATGAAAAACTGTTTTTT
j_call: TRBJ2-2; clone_size: -; v_call: TRBV19; d_call: TRBD1; cdr3_aa: CASSIAGGSGELFF; cdr3_nt: TGTGCCAGTAGTATCGCAGGGGGCTCAGGGGAGCTGTTTTTT
j_call: TRBJ2-5; clone_size: -; v_call: TRBV27; d_call: -; cdr3_aa: CASRFSGLETQYF; cdr3_nt: TGTGCCAGCAGGTTCAGTGGGTTGGAGACCCAGTACTTC
j_call: TRBJ2-1; clone_size: -; v_call: TRBV28; d_call: TRBD2; cdr3_aa: CASSPTSGGPYNEQFF; cdr3_nt: TGTGCCAGCAGTCCGACTAGCGGGGGGCCCTACAATGAGCAGTTCTTC
j_call: TRBJ1-5; clone_size: once; v_call: TRBV27; d_call: -; cdr3_aa: CASSPWGNGPQHF; cdr3_nt: TGTGCCAGCAGCCCCTGGGGTAATGGTCCCCAGCATTTT
j_call: TRBJ2-2; clone_size: -; v_call: TRBV5-1; d_call: -; cdr3_aa: CASSLAVTGELFF; cdr3_nt: TGCGCCAGCAGCTTGGCGGTTACCGGGGAGCTGTTTTTT
j_call: TRBJ2-5; clone_size: -; v_call: TRBV5-1; d_call: -; cdr3_aa: CASSPDSQETQYF; cdr3_nt: TGCGCCAGCAGCCCGGACAGCCAAGAGACCCAGTACTTC
j_call: TRBJ2-1; clone_size: -; v_call: TRBV28; d_call: -; cdr3_aa: CASSLPLDSANEQFF; cdr3_nt: TGTGCCAGCAGTTTACCCTTGGACTCTGCCAATGAGCAGTTCTTC
j_call: TRBJ2-5; clone_size: -; v_call: TRBV27; d_call: -; cdr3_aa: CASSSIPTGPQETQYF; cdr3_nt: TGTGCCAGCAGCTCCATACCGACAGGACCCCAGGAGACCCAGTACTTC
j_call: TRBJ2-1; clone_size: -; v_call: TRBV7-3; d_call: -; cdr3_aa: CASSLSPGGEQFF; cdr3_nt: TGTGCCAGCAGCCTAAGTCCCGGAGGTGAGCAGTTCTTC